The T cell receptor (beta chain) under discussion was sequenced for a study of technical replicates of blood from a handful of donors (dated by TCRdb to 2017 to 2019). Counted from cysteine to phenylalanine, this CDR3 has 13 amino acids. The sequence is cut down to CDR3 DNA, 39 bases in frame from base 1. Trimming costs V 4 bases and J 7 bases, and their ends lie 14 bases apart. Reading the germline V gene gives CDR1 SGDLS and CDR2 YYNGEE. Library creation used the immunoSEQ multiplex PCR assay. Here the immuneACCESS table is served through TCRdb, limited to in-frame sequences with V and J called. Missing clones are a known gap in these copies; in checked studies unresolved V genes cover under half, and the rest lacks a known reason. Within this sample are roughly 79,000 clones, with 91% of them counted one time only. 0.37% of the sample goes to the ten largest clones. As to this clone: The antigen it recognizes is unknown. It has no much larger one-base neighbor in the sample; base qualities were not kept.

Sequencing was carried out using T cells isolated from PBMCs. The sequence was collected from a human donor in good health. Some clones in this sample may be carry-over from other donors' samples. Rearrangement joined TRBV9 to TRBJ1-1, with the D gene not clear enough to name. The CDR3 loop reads CASSPRTDREAFF. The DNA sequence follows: TGTGCCAGCAGCCCCCGGACTGACCGTGAAGCTTTCTTT.